This TCR beta chain emerged from a study of blood T cell repertoires in COVID-19 (dated by TCRdb to about 2020). Study-wide context: Collaborator samples came from the United States, Italy and Spain and covered acute and convalescent phases of COVID-19. The material from the prospective study consisted of cDNA or gDNA derived from T cells, B-cell-depleted T cells, or PBMCs. The dataset comprised deeply sampled blood TCRbeta repertoires from subjects exposed to, actively infected with, or recovered from COVID-19. The repertoires were released in a freely available public database meant as a resource for research on the immune response to SARS-CoV-2. Samples came from the ongoing ImmuneRACE study (first 160 participants) plus 1,254 subjects from 6 global collaborators. A de-identified subject ID, COVID-19 status, age in years and sex were almost always included in the sample metadata. HLA class I and class II types, where available, came from metadata supplied by the sample provider rather than from assay-based typing.

Here is what the overall study found, with its caveats: Clinical and demographic metadata were provided uncurated, with the amount varying by source and participant.

CDR1 and CDR2 are read off the germline V gene as SGHTA and FQGTGA. V loses 8 bases, J loses 1 base, and the germline ends lie 11 bases apart. The CDR3, cysteine through phenylalanine, is 13 amino acids long. The only DNA kept is the CDR3, 39 bases in frame from the first base. Each collaborating institution followed its own protocols to collect whole blood in K2EDTA tubes. Collaborator samples were shipped for TCRbeta analysis as frozen whole blood, isolated PBMCs, or DNA extracted from either sample type. The immunoSEQ Assay, a bias-controlled multiplex PCR, was used to amplify TCRbeta CDR3 regions from genomic DNA. As for the original processing: Nucleated cell counts per sample were estimated from amplification of reference gene primers within the assay. Sequence reads were collapsed and filtered to measure the absolute abundance of every unique TCRbeta CDR3 rearrangement. Productive Simpson clonality was computed per sample as the square root of Simpson's diversity index over productive rearrangements. TCRdb mirrors the immuneACCESS table, restricted to in-frame sequences. Some clones are absent from its copies; in checked studies, under half trace to an unresolved V gene, and the reason for the others is unknown. V and J calls and clone size come straight from that table; D and trimming were deduced from the DNA. Across this sample there are 55,000 or so clones, with around 87% seen only once. The top ten hold approximately 6.9% of the sample.

In regard to this clone: The target of this receptor is not known. Per-base qualities were not stored, and no clone one base away is much larger.

The receptor's source is a man aged 55 to 69 with active or convalescent COVID-19. Recombination joined TRBV7-3 with TRBJ1-1; the D gene lacks a confident call. Specimen: peripheral blood. The bases are TGTGCCAGCTCCGGGTCCGCGAACACTGAAGCTTTCTTT. Translated, this is CASSGSANTEAFF.